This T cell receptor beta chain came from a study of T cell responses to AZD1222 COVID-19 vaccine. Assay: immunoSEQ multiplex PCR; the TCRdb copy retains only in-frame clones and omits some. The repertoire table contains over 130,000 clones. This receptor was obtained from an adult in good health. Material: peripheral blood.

The CDR3 DNA follows: TGCGCCAGCAGCCAAGTTCCGGGGAATGAAGCTTTCTTT. As protein: CASSQVPGNEAFF. The V and J genes are TRBV4-3 and TRBJ1-1, with D hard to call. V was shortened by 1 base and J by 7 bases, with 10 bases between the two germline ends. Per the germline V gene, CDR1 is LGHNA and CDR2 is YSLEER. This CDR3 spans 13 amino acids.